This T cell receptor (beta chain) is drawn from a study of control samples from healthy donors and cancer patients. Some clones are missing from TCRdb's copy, which holds only in-frame ones; the method was immunoSEQ multiplex PCR. Here the sample spans tens of thousands of clones, 90% to 95% being singletons. Trimming took off 6 bases at V and 3 bases at J, with 16 bases between the two ends. CDR1 and CDR2 from the germline V gene are LNHDA and SQIVND (reference sequence). The CDR3 runs to 15 residues. The genes are TRBV19 and TRBJ2-3; a possible D gene is TRBD1 (8 bases). Sequencing used PBMCs. The receptor was isolated from a man aged 25-45 years with colorectal cancer. In DNA form, the CDR3 reads TGTGCCAGTAGGACCGACAGGGGAGGGACAGATACGCAGTATTTT. It translates to CASRTDRGGTDTQYF.